These 27 T cell receptor beta chains came from one sample sequenced in a study of blood T cells in healthy people across ages. Primed by a sample-barcoded 5' primer and a J-beta primer mix, a second PCR proceeded for about 6 to 12 cycles. TCRdb re-analysed the 5' RACE reads in MiXCR, keeping a single row per CDR3 protein. The table includes about 1.4 million distinct CDR3 sequences, 45% to 70% detected once. The sequenced sample consisted of blood. All receptors derive from a man younger than 30 in good health.

V usage is TRBV12-3 or TRBV12-4 and J usage is TRBJ2-3, with D hard to call. This CDR3 contains 15 residues. V lost 4 bases and J lost 1, with 12 bases in between. CDR3 protein: CASSSPPPGTDTQYF. The CDR3 nucleotides read TGTGCCAGCAGTTCTCCGCCACCGGGCACAGATACGCAGTATTTT.

The rearrangement joins TRBV20-1 to TRBJ2-1; TRBD2 matches at 10 bases. The CDR3 contains 16 residues. Trimming removed 3 bases from V and 8 bases from J; junction bases left unmatched: 13. Germline V gene lookup returns CDR1 DFQATT and CDR2 SNEGSKA (reference sequence). The CDR3 bases are TGCAGTGCTAGCCGTCCTAGCGGGAGTATGGCGGATGAGCAGTTCTTC. It yields the protein CSASRPSGSMADEQFF.

This clonotype was observed a handful of times. The chain recombines TRBV12-5 with TRBJ1-1; no reliable D call. Germline lookup yields CDR1 LGHNT and CDR2 FRNRAP. Trimming left V 2 bases short and J 3 bases short, with 4 bases between. The length of the CDR3 is 12 residues. CDR3: CASGLTYTEAFF. The CDR3 DNA reads TGTGCTAGTGGTTTGACTTACACTGAAGCTTTCTTT. Supplemented by reference TRBV12-5 and TRBJ1-1, the full variable domain reads DARVTQTPRHKVTEMGQEVTMRCQPILGHNTVFWYRQTMMQGLELLAYFRNRAPLDDSGMPKDRFSAEMPDATLATLKIQPSEPRDSAVYFCASGLTYTEAFFGQGTRLTVV.

The chain links TRBV7-4 to TRBJ2-7, with no clear D. Germline V lookup: CDR1 SGHVT, CDR2 SQSDAQ. V lost 5 bases to trimming and J lost 12 bases, with 11 bases between them. The CDR3 sequence is 10 residues long. CDR3 protein: CASSPRSPYF. The CDR3 coding sequence is TGTGCCAGCAGCCCCCGATCCCCGTACTTC.

This clonotype was seen a few times. The chain couples TRBV5-1 to TRBJ2-1; D ambiguous. Germline V gives CDR1 SGHRS, CDR2 YFSETQ. Trimming removed 2 bases at V and 8 bases at J, with 14 bases between. This CDR3 spans 14 amino acids. CDR3 protein: CASSFPSLVDEQFF. The DNA of the CDR3 is TGCGCCAGCAGCTTCCCTAGTCTCGTCGATGAGCAGTTCTTC.

The chain has TRBV27 and TRBJ1-1, with unresolved D. The V gene's germline CDR1 is MNHEY and CDR2 SMNVEV (reference sequence). The germline V and J ends were trimmed by 4 bases and 9 bases, with 12 bases remaining between them. CDR3 size: 12 residues. CDR3 nucleotides: TGTGCCAGCAGTTCGGACTCCGGGAAAGCTTTCTTT. Translated: CASSSDSGKAFF.

Only a few counts were recorded for this clonotype. The gene calls are TRBV29-1 and TRBJ1-2, with D tentatively TRBD1 (5 bases). The CDR3 length is 13 residues. Trimming removed 3 bases at V and 7 bases at J, with 15 bases between. CDR1 and CDR2 from the germline V gene are SQVTM and ANQGSEA. DNA for the CDR3: TGCAGCGTTGATGAGGCAGGGCGGAGTGGCTACACCTTC. Translating it yields CSVDEAGRSGYTF.

The rearrangement uses TRBV30 and TRBJ2-4; maybe TRBD2 (6 bases). The DNA end is a closer match to TRBJ2-7, so the J assignment may be wrong. The CDR3 is 13 residues long. Germline V gives CDR1 GTSNPN, CDR2 SVGIG (reference sequence). The CDR3 is CAWSLANSYEQYF. The CDR3 DNA reads as TGTGCCTGGAGTCTAGCGAACTCCTACGAGCAGTACTTC.

The J gene is TRBJ1-5, the V gene TRBV7-2, with 7 nucleotides matching TRBD1. Per germline, CDR1 SGHTA and CDR2 FQGNSA. The CDR3 contains 16 residues. The J segment lost 4 bases and the V segment lost 1 base, leaving 7 bases of the junction unmatched. The DNA for the CDR3 is TGTGCCAGCAGCTTAGTAACAGGGGCGATAAATCAGCCCCAGCATTTT. This encodes CASSLVTGAINQPQHF.

This clonotype appeared once. This chain connects TRBV12-3 or TRBV12-4 to TRBJ2-5; 14 bases match TRBD2. The J call is in doubt because the DNA end fits TRBJ2-7 better. The CDR3 sequence is 14 residues long. CDR3 nucleotide sequence: TGTGCCACCGGGACTAGCGGGAGACCCAACGAGCAGTACTTC. Its protein product is CATGTSGRPNEQYF.

This chain connects TRBV4-3 to TRBJ2-5, with 7 bases that match TRBD1. J lost 7 bases, V lost 0 bases, and 17 bases had no gene match. Germline assignment: CDR1 LGHNA and CDR2 YSLEER. The CDR3 spans 18 residues. The CDR3 loop reads CASSQDPVDRLFGGTQYF. The CDR3 region has the DNA TGCGCCAGCAGCCAAGATCCGGTGGACAGGCTATTTGGAGGGACCCAGTACTTC.

J is TRBJ1-4 and V is TRBV10-3; 9 bases fit TRBD1. The CDR3 is made up of 16 amino acids. V shed 5 bases and J 5 bases; nucleotides not matched to a gene: 9. Germline assignment: CDR1 ENHRY and CDR2 SYGVKD. The CDR3 DNA reads TGTGCCATCAGTCGATCCCCGGGACAGGGCAATGAAAAACTGTTTTTT. It translates to CAISRSPGQGNEKLFF.

This chain joins TRBV7-9 and TRBJ2-5; 10 bases align to TRBD2. The CDR3 has 15 residues. The germline V gene encodes CDR1 SEHNR and CDR2 FQNEAQ (reference sequence). J gave up 11 bases and V 7 bases, and 16 bases lay outside the gene matches. The CDR3 region has the DNA TGTGCCAGCAAACTAGGGACTAGCGTAGAGGATGAGCAGTACTTC. It codes for CASKLGTSVEDEQYF.

In regard to this clonotype: One junction end does not reproduce the germline sequence, and a read error may be involved. V usage is TRBV27 and J usage is TRBJ1-5; no clear D gene. CDR1 is MNHEY, CDR2 SMNVEV, per germline (reference sequence). The CDR3 runs to 12 residues. CDR3: CASSLNNHPQHF. CDR3 sequence (DNA): TGTGCCAGCAGTTTAAACAATCACCCCCAGCATTTT.

V and J are TRBV29-1 and TRBJ2-3; unclear D gene. Trimming left V 5 bases short and J 7 bases short, with 10 bases between. The CDR3 contains 11 residues. CDR1 is SQVTM and CDR2 is ANQGSEA in the germline V gene. The CDR3 nucleotides read TGCAGCGTTCCAACTACGTATACGCAGTATTTT. It codes for CSVPTTYTQYF.

This chain links TRBV27 with TRBJ2-4, with D perhaps matching TRBD2 (5 bases). The DNA matches TRBJ2-5 better at its end, which makes the J call doubtful. CDR1 is MNHEY and CDR2 is SMNVEV in the germline V gene (reference sequence). There are 15 residues in the CDR3. This CDR3 reads CASSLLAGERETQYF. The CDR3 nucleotides read TGTGCCAGCAGTTTACTAGCCGGGGAGCGTGAGACCCAGTACTTC.

This clonotype was detected only a few times. In DNA form, the CDR3 reads TGCAGCGGACAGGAAAACTACGAGCAGTACTTC. This encodes CSGQENYEQYF. The chain recombines TRBV29-1 with TRBJ2-7; the D gene is possibly TRBD1 (6 bases). V lost 7 bases and J lost 3, with 10 bases in between. The CDR3 runs 11 residues. Germline V gives CDR1 SQVTM, CDR2 ANQGSEA.

This clonotype appeared a single time. The rearrangement joins TRBV11-2 to TRBJ2-5, with D uncertain. V was clipped by 2 bases and J by 7 bases, with 5 bases between them. Germline V lookup: CDR1 SGHAT, CDR2 FQNNGV. The CDR3 loop spans 11 amino acids. The CDR3: CASSLSLTQYF. CDR3 coding DNA: TGTGCCAGCAGCTTATCCCTGACCCAGTACTTC.

The chain carries TRBV12-3 or TRBV12-4 and TRBJ2-1; no reliable D call. The CDR3 is 12 residues long. With 7 bases removed from V and 7 bases from J, the gap between germline ends came to 11 bases. CDR3 DNA: TGTGCCAGCATAGACGCTGATAATGAGCAGTTCTTC. Protein sequence: CASIDADNEQFF.

This clonotype was observed a handful of times. The J gene is TRBJ2-2, the V gene TRBV3-1; 9 bases align to TRBD1. Germline assignment: CDR1 LGHDT and CDR2 YNNKEL (reference sequence). V lost 4 bases to trimming and J lost 5 bases; unmatched junction nucleotides: 5. The CDR3 has 15 residues. The CDR3 sequence is CASSPGQGRTGELFF. The CDR3 nucleotides are TGTGCCAGCAGCCCCGGACAGGGGAGGACCGGGGAGCTGTTTTTT.

The chain links TRBV27 to TRBJ2-7; D call uncertain. Trimming removed 9 bases from V and 1 base from J, with 16 bases in between. The CDR3 is 14 residues long. The germline CDR1 and CDR2 sequences are MNHEY and SMNVEV (reference sequence). The CDR3 DNA follows: TGTGCCAGTAGTCTAAAGGACCCTTCCTACGAGCAGTACTTC. This codes for CASSLKDPSYEQYF.

This clonotype occurred a few times. The CDR3 reads CASSYTENTEAFF. Written as DNA, the CDR3 is TGTGCCAGCAGTTATACGGAGAACACTGAAGCTTTCTTT. The chain links TRBV27 to TRBJ1-1; D is unclear. This CDR3 is built from 13 residues. Between the trimmed V and J ends, which lost 4 bases and 1 base, there was a span of 7 bases. Per the germline V gene, CDR1 is MNHEY and CDR2 is SMNVEV (reference sequence).

This chain joins TRBV12-3 or TRBV12-4 and TRBJ2-1; D is ambiguous. The germline V and J ends were trimmed by 3 bases and 5 bases, with 5 bases remaining between them. The CDR3 consists of 12 residues. The CDR3 sequence is CASSFPHNEQFF. CDR3 in DNA: TGTGCCAGCAGTTTTCCCCACAATGAGCAGTTCTTC.

The V and J genes are TRBV29-1 and TRBJ2-2; D might be TRBD2 (7 bases). The CDR3 contains 15 residues. Trimming took 5 bases from V and 1 from J, leaving 14 bases between them. CDR1 and CDR2 (germline): SQVTM, ANQGSEA. The CDR3 spells CSVRRAGQNTGELFF. The DNA of the CDR3 is TGCAGCGTTAGGCGAGCGGGACAGAACACCGGGGAGCTGTTTTTT.

The chain has TRBV5-1 and TRBJ2-7; 9 positions agree with TRBD2. Germline loops: CDR1 SGHRS, CDR2 YFSETQ. The CDR3 sequence is 19 residues long. V shed 4 bases, J shed 0 bases, and the junction held 17 bases outside the gene matches. The DNA of the CDR3 is TGCGCCAGCAGCCATGGTTTAGAGACTAGCGGCCTAAGCTCCTACGAGCAGTACTTC. Its protein is CASSHGLETSGLSSYEQYF.

This chain uses TRBV20-1 with TRBJ1-1; the D gene is possibly TRBD1 (5 bases). The length of the CDR3 is 15 residues. V shed 5 bases and J shed 2 bases, with 18 bases lying between them. Germline V lookup: CDR1 DFQATT, CDR2 SNEGSKA (reference sequence). CDR3 in DNA: TGCAGTGCTTTCCTTGGGACCGTTCTAAACACTGAAGCTTTCTTT. Encoded protein: CSAFLGTVLNTEAFF.

V is TRBV4-3 and J is TRBJ1-2, with TRBD1 as a possible D gene (5 bases). The CDR3 length is 17 residues. The germline gives CDR1 LGHNA, CDR2 YSLEER. The V gene lost 0 bases and the J gene lost 7 bases, with 21 bases spanning the gap. CDR3 DNA sequence: TGCGCCAGCAGCCAAGATCGAGGGACGGGGTTGGACGGTGGCTACACCTTC. This encodes CASSQDRGTGLDGGYTF.